This T cell receptor (beta chain) was found in a study of blood T cell repertoires in COVID-19. Study summary: Researchers got acute and convalescent COVID-19 samples from the United States, Italy and Spain. The analysed material was cDNA or gDNA that came from T cells, B-cell-depleted T cells, or PBMCs.

Original processing notes: Counts of nucleated cells, estimated from reference gene primer amplification, were obtained. Assay: immunoSEQ multiplex PCR; the TCRdb copy retains only in-frame clones and omits some. V and J calls plus clone size are reproduced from that table; the DNA served to infer D and trimming. The table includes some 150,000 clones, approximately 86% detected once. Sequencing was done on a sample of peripheral blood. This receptor was identified in a woman aged 60 to 75 with acute or convalescent COVID-19.

The CDR3, as DNA: TGTGCCAGCAGCCAGGACAGGGATGGCTACACCTTC. Protein product: CASSQDRDGYTF. The chain joins TRBV7-9 to TRBJ1-2, with 8 positions matching TRBD1. Looked up from germline, CDR1 is SEHNR and CDR2 is FQNEAQ (reference sequence). J lost 6 bases, V lost 5 bases, and 2 bases had no gene match. The CDR3 is 12 amino acids.